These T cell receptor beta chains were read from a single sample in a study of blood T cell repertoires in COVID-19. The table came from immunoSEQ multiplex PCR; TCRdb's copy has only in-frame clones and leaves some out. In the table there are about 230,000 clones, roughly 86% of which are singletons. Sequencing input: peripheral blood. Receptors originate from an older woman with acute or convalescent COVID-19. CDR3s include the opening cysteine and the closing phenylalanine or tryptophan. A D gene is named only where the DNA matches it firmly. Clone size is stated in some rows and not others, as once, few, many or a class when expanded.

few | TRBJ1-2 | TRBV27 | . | CASDPPARGWGNYGYTF | TGTGCCAGCGACCCACCCGCGAGAGGTTGGGGCAACTATGGCTACACCTTC
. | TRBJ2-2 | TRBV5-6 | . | CASSLFWLGTKNTGELFF | TGTGCCAGCAGCTTGTTTTGGTTGGGGACAAAAAACACCGGGGAGCTGTTTTTT
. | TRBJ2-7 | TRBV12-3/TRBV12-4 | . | CASTLSGTYEQYF | TGTGCCAGCACTCTTTCGGGGACATACGAGCAGTACTTC
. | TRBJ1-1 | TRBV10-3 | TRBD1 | CAIRAGQGLAEAFF | TGTGCCATCAGAGCGGGACAGGGTCTCGCTGAAGCTTTCTTT
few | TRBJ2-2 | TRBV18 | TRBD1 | CASSPWDRGELFF | TGTGCCAGCTCACCATGGGACAGGGGCGAGCTGTTTTTT
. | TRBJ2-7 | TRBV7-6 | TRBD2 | CASSWGGSGSGEQYF | TGTGCCAGCAGCTGGGGAGGTAGCGGGAGCGGCGAGCAGTACTTC
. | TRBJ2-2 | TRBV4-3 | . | CASRSGLPANTGELFF | TGCGCCAGCCGCTCCGGACTTCCCGCGAACACCGGGGAGCTGTTTTTT
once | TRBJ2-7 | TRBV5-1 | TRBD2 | CASSLGLAGSYEQYF | TGCGCCAGCAGCTTGGGACTAGCGGGGTCCTACGAGCAGTACTTC
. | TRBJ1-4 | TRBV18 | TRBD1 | CASSPGTGNEKLFF | TGTGCCAGCTCCCCCGGGACAGGGAATGAAAAACTGTTTTTT
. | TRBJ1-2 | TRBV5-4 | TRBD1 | CASSAPGQGAVGYTF | TGTGCCAGCAGCGCACCGGGACAGGGGGCTGTTGGCTACACCTTC
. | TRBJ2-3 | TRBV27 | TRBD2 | CASSLSGAGGPGATDTQYF | TGTGCCAGCAGTTTATCAGGAGCGGGGGGCCCGGGGGCCACAGATACGCAGTATTTT
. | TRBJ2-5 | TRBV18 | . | CASSPIQGTARETQYF | TGTGCCAGCTCACCGATACAGGGAACGGCTAGAGAGACCCAGTACTTC
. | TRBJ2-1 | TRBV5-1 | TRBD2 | CASSTSGASYNEQFF | TGCGCCAGCAGCACTAGCGGGGCCTCCTACAATGAGCAGTTCTTC
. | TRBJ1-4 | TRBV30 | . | CAWSDSGGEKLFF | TGTGCCTGGAGTGATTCCGGCGGGGAAAAACTGTTTTTT
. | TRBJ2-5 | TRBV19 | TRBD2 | CASSLGTSWQETQYF | TGTGCCAGTAGTCTGGGGACTAGCTGGCAAGAGACCCAGTACTTC
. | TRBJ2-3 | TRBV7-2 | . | CASSLFTDTQYF | TGTGCCAGCAGCCTGTTCACAGATACGCAGTATTTT
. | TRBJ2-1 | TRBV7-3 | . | CASSQGGVYNEQFF | TGTGCCAGCAGCCAAGGGGGGGTCTACAATGAGCAGTTCTTC
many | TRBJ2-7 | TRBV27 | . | CASSRYEQYF | TGTGCCAGCAGCCGTTACGAGCAGTACTTC
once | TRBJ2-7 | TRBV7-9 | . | CASSLQGNDEQYF | TGTGCCAGCAGCCTACAGGGAAACGACGAGCAGTACTTC
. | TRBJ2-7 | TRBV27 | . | CASAKGGGRTYEQYF | TGTGCCAGCGCGAAAGGGGGTGGACGGACCTACGAGCAGTACTTC
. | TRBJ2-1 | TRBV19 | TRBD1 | CASTPLAPGTGSGNEQFF | TGTGCCAGTACCCCACTGGCCCCCGGGACAGGGTCTGGCAATGAGCAGTTCTTC
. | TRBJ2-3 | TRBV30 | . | CAWSGTAKDTQYF | TGTGCCTGGAGTGGGACAGCCAAGGATACGCAGTATTTT